This T cell receptor (beta chain) was identified in a study of blood T cell repertoires in COVID-19. The table came from immunoSEQ multiplex PCR; TCRdb's copy has only in-frame clones and leaves some out. The table has 150,000 to 200,000 clones, approximately 79% seen once; the top ten hold less than 15%. CDR3 size: 15 residues. The germline CDR1 and CDR2 sequences are MNHNY and SVGAGI (reference sequence). Trimming removed 5 bases from V and 0 bases from J; junction bases left unmatched: 4. The chain has TRBV6-6 and TRBJ1-1; 9 bases are a match to TRBD1. This sequence originates from a man over 45 who had recovered from COVID-19. The sample comprised peripheral blood. CDR3 loop: CASSPRQGVNTEAFF. The DNA of the CDR3 is TGTGCCAGCAGTCCAAGACAGGGGGTGAACACTGAAGCTTTCTTT.